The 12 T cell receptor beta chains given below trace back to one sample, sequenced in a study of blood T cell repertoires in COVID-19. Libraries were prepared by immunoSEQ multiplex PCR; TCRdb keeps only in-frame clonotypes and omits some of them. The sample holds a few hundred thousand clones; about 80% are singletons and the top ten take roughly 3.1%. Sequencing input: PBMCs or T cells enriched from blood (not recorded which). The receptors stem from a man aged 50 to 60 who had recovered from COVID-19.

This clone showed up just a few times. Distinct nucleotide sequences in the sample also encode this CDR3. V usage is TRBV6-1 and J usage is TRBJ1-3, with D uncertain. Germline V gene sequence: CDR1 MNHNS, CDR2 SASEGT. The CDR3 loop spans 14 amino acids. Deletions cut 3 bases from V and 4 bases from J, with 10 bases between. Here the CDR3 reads CASSESVPGNTIYF. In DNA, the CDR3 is TGTGCCAGCAGTGAGTCGGTCCCAGGAAACACCATATATTTT.

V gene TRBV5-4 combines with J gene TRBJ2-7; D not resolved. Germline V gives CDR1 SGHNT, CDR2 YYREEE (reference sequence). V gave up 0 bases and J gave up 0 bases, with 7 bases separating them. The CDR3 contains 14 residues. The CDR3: CASSLDSSSYEQYF. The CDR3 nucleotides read TGTGCCAGCAGCTTGGACAGCAGCTCCTACGAGCAGTACTTC.

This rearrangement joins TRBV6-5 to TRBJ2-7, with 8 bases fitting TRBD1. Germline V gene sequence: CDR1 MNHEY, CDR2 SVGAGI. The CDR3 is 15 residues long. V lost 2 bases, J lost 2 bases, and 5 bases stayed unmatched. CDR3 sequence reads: CASSYPGQDPYEQYF. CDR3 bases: TGTGCCAGCAGTTACCCGGGACAGGACCCCTACGAGCAGTACTTC.

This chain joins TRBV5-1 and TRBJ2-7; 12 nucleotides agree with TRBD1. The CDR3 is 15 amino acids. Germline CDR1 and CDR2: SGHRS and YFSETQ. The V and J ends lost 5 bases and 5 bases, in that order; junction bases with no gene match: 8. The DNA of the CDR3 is TGCGCCAGCAGAATCGCGGGACAGGGGGCAAACGAGCAGTACTTC. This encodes CASRIAGQGANEQYF.

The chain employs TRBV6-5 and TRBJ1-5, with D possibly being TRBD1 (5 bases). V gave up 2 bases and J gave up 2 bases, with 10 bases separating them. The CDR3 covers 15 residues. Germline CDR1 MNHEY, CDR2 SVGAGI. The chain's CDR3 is CASSYRGSGNQPQHF. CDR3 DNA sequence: TGTGCCAGCAGTTACAGGGGTTCGGGCAATCAGCCCCAGCATTTT.

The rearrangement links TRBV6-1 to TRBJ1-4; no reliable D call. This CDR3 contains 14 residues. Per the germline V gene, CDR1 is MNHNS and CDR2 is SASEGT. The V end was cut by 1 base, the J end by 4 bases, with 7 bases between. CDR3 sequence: CASSEGNSNEKLFF. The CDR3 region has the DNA TGTGCCAGCAGTGAAGGAAACAGTAATGAAAAACTGTTTTTT.

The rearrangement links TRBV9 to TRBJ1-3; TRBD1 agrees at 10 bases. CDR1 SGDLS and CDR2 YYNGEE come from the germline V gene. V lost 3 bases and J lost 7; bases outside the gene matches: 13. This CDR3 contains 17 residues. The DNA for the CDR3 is TGTGCCAGCAGCGCCCCGGGACAGGGGTTGTGGGGGAACACCATATATTTT. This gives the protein CASSAPGQGLWGNTIYF. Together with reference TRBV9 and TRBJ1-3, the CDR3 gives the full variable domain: DSGVTQTPKHLITATGQRVTLRCSPRSGDLSVYWYQQSLDQGLQFLIQYYNGEERAKGNILERFSAQQFPDLHSELNLSSLELGDSALYFCASSAPGQGLWGNTIYFGEGSWLTVV.

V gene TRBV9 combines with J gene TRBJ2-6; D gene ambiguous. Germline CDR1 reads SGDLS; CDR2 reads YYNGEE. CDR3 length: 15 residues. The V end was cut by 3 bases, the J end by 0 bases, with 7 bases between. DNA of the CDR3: TGTGCCAGCAGCGACCTAGGCTCTGGGGCCAACGTCCTGACTTTC. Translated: CASSDLGSGANVLTF.

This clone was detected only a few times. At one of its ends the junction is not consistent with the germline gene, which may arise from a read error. The CDR3 bases are TGTGCCAGCAGTGAACCAGGGGACAACTTTGGCTACACCTTC. Translated: CASSEPGDNFGYTF. The chain employs TRBV25-1 and TRBJ1-2, with TRBD1 as a possible D gene (6 bases). This CDR3 comprises 14 residues. Germline values: CDR1 MGHDK, CDR2 SYGVNS.

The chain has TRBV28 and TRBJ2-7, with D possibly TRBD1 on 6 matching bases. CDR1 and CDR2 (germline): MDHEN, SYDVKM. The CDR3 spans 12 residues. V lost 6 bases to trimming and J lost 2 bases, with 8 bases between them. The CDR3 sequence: CASSRTAYEQYF. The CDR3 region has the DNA TGTGCCAGCAGCCGGACAGCCTACGAGCAGTACTTC.

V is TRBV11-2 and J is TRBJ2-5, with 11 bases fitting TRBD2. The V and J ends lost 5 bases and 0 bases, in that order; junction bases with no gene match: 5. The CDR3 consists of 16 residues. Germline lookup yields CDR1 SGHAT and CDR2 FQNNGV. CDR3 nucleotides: TGTGCCAGCAGCCATGGGACTAGCGGTTACCAAGAGACCCAGTACTTC. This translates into CASSHGTSGYQETQYF.

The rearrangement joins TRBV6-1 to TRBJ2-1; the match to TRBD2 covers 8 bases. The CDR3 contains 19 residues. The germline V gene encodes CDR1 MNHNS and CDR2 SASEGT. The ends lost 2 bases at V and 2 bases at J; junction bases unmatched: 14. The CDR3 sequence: CASSESGGRLAYTYNEQFF. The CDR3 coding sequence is TGTGCCAGCAGTGAATCTGGAGGTCGACTAGCGTACACCTACAATGAGCAGTTCTTC.